This TCR beta chain was documented in a study of T-cell memory formation after mild COVID-19. Broader study findings: Proof of SARS-CoV-2 specificity was absent for the second-wave clones that crested on day 37. Pre-infection memory held some responding clones, suggesting pre-existing cross-reactive T cells responded. Among clones contracting day 15 to 85, CD4/CD8 was balanced, whereas later expanders leaned CD4+. Shrinking CD4+ clones resided mostly in CM and EM, and CD8+ ones in EMRA.

V was shortened by 3 bases and J by 2 bases, with 14 bases between the two germline ends. This CDR3 comprises 17 residues. Germline lookup yields CDR1 ENHRY and CDR2 SYGVKD. This clonotype was picked up many times. Its matching antigen is unknown. TCRdb re-analysed the 5' RACE reads in MiXCR, keeping a single row per CDR3 protein. Among roughly 300,000 distinct CDR3 sequences listed, approximately 7.6% were seen once. Specimen: PBMCs or a T cell subset sorted from them (not recorded which). This TCR came from a young man who had mild COVID-19 (a few samples of this study predate the infection). Cell type and time point are not known. V and J are TRBV10-3 and TRBJ2-6; the D gene is possibly TRBD2 (5 bases). The CDR3 protein is CAISDHVLGAGANVLTF. CDR3 nucleotide sequence: TGTGCCATCAGTGATCATGTACTGGGAGCTGGGGCCAACGTCCTGACTTTC.